These 13 T cell receptor beta chains came from one sample sequenced in a study of blood T cells in healthy people across ages. Sample-barcoded 5' priming and a J-beta primer mix drove a second PCR of roughly 7 to 11 cycles. TCRdb re-analysed the 5' RACE reads in MiXCR, keeping a single row per CDR3 protein. The sample consists of hundreds of thousands of distinct CDR3 sequences, approximately 60% of them appearing once. Input material: blood. Source of these receptors: a man aged 40-49 years in good health.

This clonotype showed up many times. The chain uses TRBV5-8 and TRBJ2-3; D is ambiguous. V lost 0 bases to trimming and J lost 0 bases, with 14 bases between them. There are 17 residues in the CDR3. Germline CDR1 and CDR2: SGHTS and YDEGEE. The CDR3 DNA sequence: TGTGCCAGCAGCTTGGCCCTGAGGACCCAAAGCACAGATACGCAGTATTTT. Its translation: CASSLALRTQSTDTQYF.

This chain uses TRBV12-3 or TRBV12-4 with TRBJ2-1, with D possibly being TRBD1 (5 bases). This CDR3 has 13 amino acids. V was trimmed by 7 bases and J by 6 bases, leaving 13 bases between them. CDR3 DNA sequence: TGTGCCAGCAACCAGGGCTTGGGCAATGAGCAGTTCTTC. The encoded protein is CASNQGLGNEQFF.

This chain uses TRBV9 with TRBJ2-1, with TRBD1 as a possible D gene (5 bases). Germline-derived CDR1 and CDR2 are SGDLS and YYNGEE. V was cut by 4 bases and J by 9 bases, with 17 bases left in between. This CDR3 contains 14 residues. CDR3 loop: CASSPGIRNSEQFF. The DNA of the CDR3 is TGTGCCAGCAGCCCAGGGATCCGGAACAGTGAGCAGTTCTTC.

This clonotype has more than one count but fewer than ten. This chain connects TRBV20-1 to TRBJ2-5, with 8 bases matching TRBD1. The CDR3 has 16 amino acids. CDR1 DFQATT and CDR2 SNEGSKA come from the germline V gene (reference sequence). Unmatched junction bases numbered 15, after V lost 5 bases and J lost 4 bases. CDR3 loop: CSARDLFQGATETQYF. The DNA for the CDR3 is TGCAGTGCTCGCGACCTTTTTCAGGGGGCTACAGAGACCCAGTACTTC.

V gene TRBV12-3 or TRBV12-4 combines with J gene TRBJ2-3; either TRBD1 or TRBD2 may fit D (5 bases each). V lost 6 bases and J 11 bases, leaving 12 bases between the germline ends. The CDR3 totals 11 residues. The CDR3 loop reads CASSGTFQQYF. The CDR3, as DNA: TGTGCCAGCAGCGGGACCTTTCAGCAGTATTTT.

The rearrangement joins TRBV6-1 to TRBJ1-1; D is unclear. Trimming removed 6 bases at V and 10 bases at J, with 18 bases between. CDR3 size: 13 residues. The V gene's germline CDR1 is MNHNS and CDR2 SASEGT. The CDR3 nucleotides read TGTGCCAGCAGGAGGGAACGGACGGATATAGCTTTCTTT. It specifies CASRRERTDIAFF.

This clonotype was detected once. Likely a read error: the CDR3 ends without its conserved phenylalanine or tryptophan. The chain couples TRBV5-1 to TRBJ1-1; D gene ambiguous. Per germline, CDR1 SGHRS and CDR2 YFSETQ. V was shortened by 8 bases and J by 5 bases, with 13 bases between the two germline ends. The CDR3 runs to 12 residues. CDR3 region: CASSTAETEAFY. CDR3 DNA: TGCGCCAGTTCTACCGCGGAGACTGAAGCTTTCTAT.

In the case of this clonotype: The junction and the germline gene differ at one end; a read error may be behind it. The CDR3 nucleotides are TGTGCCAGCTGTTACGGTTCGATGAGATGGCAGTACTTC. Its translation is CASCYGSMRWQYF. The chain combines TRBV6-2 or TRBV6-3 with TRBJ2-4; D not certain. Germline CDR1 and CDR2: MNHEY and SVGEGT. This CDR3 comprises 13 residues.

Many counts were recorded for this clonotype. The chain joins TRBV20-1 to TRBJ2-3, with TRBD1 as a possible D gene (6 bases). Deletions cut 6 bases from V and 0 bases from J, with 16 bases between. In germline, CDR1 is DFQATT, CDR2 SNEGSKA (reference sequence). The CDR3 contains 15 residues. In DNA form, the CDR3 reads TGCAGTGCCACACGACAGGTGACTAGCACAGATACGCAGTATTTT. This codes for CSATRQVTSTDTQYF.

The V call is TRBV7-2, the J call TRBJ2-7, with TRBD1 matching 7 bases. J lost 3 bases, V lost 4 bases, and 15 bases had no gene match. Germline loops: CDR1 SGHTA, CDR2 FQGNSA. This CDR3 comprises 17 residues. For the CDR3, the DNA is TGTGCCAGCAGCTCCACATCGAACCCGACAGGGCGCTACGAGCAGTACTTC. Its protein is CASSSTSNPTGRYEQYF.

The chain carries TRBV14 and TRBJ2-5; either TRBD1 or TRBD2 may supply D (5 bases each). The CDR3 spans 16 residues. Trimming removed 0 bases at V and 4 bases at J, with 15 bases between. Germline V lookup: CDR1 SGHDN, CDR2 FVKESK. The CDR3 here is CASSQDLAGAGETQYF. The CDR3 DNA follows: TGTGCCAGCAGCCAAGATCTTGCCGGGGCCGGAGAGACCCAGTACTTC.

This chain joins TRBV20-1 and TRBJ2-4; D tentatively reads TRBD1 or TRBD2 (5 bases each). The CDR3 runs 13 residues. Germline lookup yields CDR1 DFQATT and CDR2 SNEGSKA (reference sequence). Trimming shortened V by 8 bases and J by 3 bases, and 14 bases separated the two germline ends. CDR3 protein: CSPAEGSKNIQYF. Written as DNA, the CDR3 is TGCAGTCCCGCTGAGGGGAGCAAAAACATTCAGTACTTC.

The chain carries TRBV28 and TRBJ2-3; 8 bases match TRBD1. J was trimmed by 3 bases and V by 5 bases; bases with no gene match: 10. This CDR3 is built from 16 residues. CDR1 and CDR2 from the germline V gene are MDHEN and SYDVKM. CDR3 nucleotides: TGTGCCAGCAGTCTTCCGGTACAGGGGGGAACAGATACGCAGTATTTT. As protein: CASSLPVQGGTDTQYF.